Sequencing of this T cell receptor beta chain was carried out in a study of radiation and T cells in renal cell carcinoma. Study at large: Nephrectomy followed 15 Gy stereotactic body radiation by 4 weeks.

This table comes from immunoSEQ multiplex PCR, and its TCRdb copy is limited to in-frame clones, with some not included. The data show more than 75,000 clones, under 90% seen once. Indicated time point: baseline pretreatment blood. Regarding treatment: 15 Gy SBRT to primary tumor, nephrectomy 4 weeks later. Radiation-treated patients gave blood at baseline, week 2 and week 4. The patient's renal cell carcinoma had clear cell pathology. V dropped 5 bases and J dropped 5; count of bases not matched to a gene: 9. Germline lookup yields CDR1 SNHLY and CDR2 FYNNEI. This CDR3 spans 15 amino acids. Sample: blood, taken from a patient whose treatment included radiotherapy and nephrectomy. The chain uses TRBV2 and TRBJ2-1, with TRBD2 identical over 7 bases. This TCR came from a man aged 60-69 years with renal cell carcinoma. The CDR3 loop is CASSPGTSEHNEQFF. CDR3 sequence (DNA): TGTGCCAGCAGTCCCGGAACTAGCGAACACAATGAGCAGTTCTTC.